This T cell receptor beta chain originates from a study of blood T cell repertoires in COVID-19. Whole-study context: COVID-19 samples, acute and convalescent, were from the United States, Italy and Spain. Sources were T cells, B-cell-depleted T cells, or PBMCs; the material itself was cDNA or gDNA.

The CDR3 spans 13 residues. Per germline, CDR1 SGHVS and CDR2 FNYEAQ. V gave up 3 bases and J gave up 2 bases, with 5 bases separating them. In the original workflow: Researchers report that nucleated cell counts were estimated from reference gene primer amplification. TCRdb's table, derived via immunoSEQ multiplex PCR, lists solely in-frame clones and lacks some. V and J calls and clone size are as listed in that table; D and trimming were resolved from the DNA. This sample yields around 90,000 clones, of which around 80% are seen a single time; under 20% belongs to the top ten. This chain connects TRBV7-6 to TRBJ1-3; D possibly corresponds to TRBD1 (5 bases). Sequenced sample: peripheral blood. The TCR was taken from a human donor in a cohort sampled during active COVID-19. CDR3 sequence reads: CASSFRAGNTIYF. The CDR3 bases are TGTGCCAGCAGCTTCAGGGCTGGAAACACCATATATTTT.